The entry that follows covers one T cell receptor beta chain sequence. The data were taken from a study of blood T cell repertoires in COVID-19. Using immunoSEQ multiplex PCR, the repertoire was profiled, and TCRdb retains in-frame clones only, with some absent. This sample has a few hundred thousand clones, with roughly four fifths found just once. This sequence was found in a woman in her forties or fifties who had recovered from COVID-19. Sequenced: PBMCs or T cells enriched from blood (not recorded which).

The CDR3 is CASSMTVEGYTF. The CDR3 DNA reads as TGTGCCAGCAGTATGACAGTCGAGGGCTACACCTTC. V and J are TRBV6-5 and TRBJ1-2; TRBD1 is a possible D gene (5 bases). The V end was cut by 5 bases, the J end by 8 bases, with 12 bases between. The CDR3 has 12 amino acids. Germline values: CDR1 MNHEY, CDR2 SVGAGI.